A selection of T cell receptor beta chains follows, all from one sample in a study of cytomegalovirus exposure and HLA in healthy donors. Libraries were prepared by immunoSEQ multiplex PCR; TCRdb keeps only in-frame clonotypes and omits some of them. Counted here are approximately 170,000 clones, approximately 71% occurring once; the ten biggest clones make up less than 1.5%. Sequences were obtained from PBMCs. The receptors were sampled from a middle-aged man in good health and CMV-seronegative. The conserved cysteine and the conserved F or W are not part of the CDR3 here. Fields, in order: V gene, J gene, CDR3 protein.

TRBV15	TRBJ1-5	ATSRAGSSNQPQH
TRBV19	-	ASTTSRDRGPSSYEQY
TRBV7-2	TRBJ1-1	ASSSRQVNTEAF
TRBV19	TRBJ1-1	ASSITSGSAEAF
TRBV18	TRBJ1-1	ASSPPGRLGGEAF
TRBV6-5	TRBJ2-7	ASSYPGYEQY
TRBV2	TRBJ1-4	ASSRDRPATNEKLF
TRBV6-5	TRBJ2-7	ASSRQEAYEQY
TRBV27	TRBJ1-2	ASSLVEGGGGYGYT
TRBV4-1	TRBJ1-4	ASSQAQGGTNEKLF